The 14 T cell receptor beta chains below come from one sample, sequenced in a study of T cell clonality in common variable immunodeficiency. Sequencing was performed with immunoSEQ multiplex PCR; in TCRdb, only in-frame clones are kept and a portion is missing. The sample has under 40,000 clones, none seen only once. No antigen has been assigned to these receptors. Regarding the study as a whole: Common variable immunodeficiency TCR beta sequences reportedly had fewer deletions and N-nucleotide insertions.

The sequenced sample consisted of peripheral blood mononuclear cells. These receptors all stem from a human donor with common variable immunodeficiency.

Partial CDR3 DNA: TGCGCCAGCAGCCCGGGGACAGCCAATTATCAGCCC. Amino acids: CASSPGTANYQP. From start to end, the CDR3 is CASSPGTANYQPQHF. The rearrangement uses TRBV5-1 and TRBJ1-5; TRBD1 matches at 7 bases. The read terminates 3 residues ahead of where the CDR3 ends, so the germline J gene completes it. V was clipped by 4 bases and J by 5 bases; unmatched bases: 9. The CDR3 is 15 residues long. Per the germline V gene, CDR1 is SGHRS and CDR2 is YFSETQ.

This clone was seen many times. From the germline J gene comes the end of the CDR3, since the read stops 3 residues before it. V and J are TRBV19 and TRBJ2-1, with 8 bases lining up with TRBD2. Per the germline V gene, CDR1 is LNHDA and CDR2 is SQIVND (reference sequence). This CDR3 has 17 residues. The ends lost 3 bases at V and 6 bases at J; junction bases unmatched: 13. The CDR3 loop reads CASSMGASGGSGNEQFF. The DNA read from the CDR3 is TGTGCCAGTAGTATGGGGGCCTCGGGGGGGAGCGGCAATGAG.

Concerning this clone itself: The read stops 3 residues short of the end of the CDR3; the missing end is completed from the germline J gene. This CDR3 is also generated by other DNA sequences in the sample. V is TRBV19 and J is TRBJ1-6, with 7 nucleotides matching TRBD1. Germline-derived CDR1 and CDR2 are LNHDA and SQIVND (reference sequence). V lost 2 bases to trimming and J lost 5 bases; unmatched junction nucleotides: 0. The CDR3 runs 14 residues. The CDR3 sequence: CASSIQGDNSPLHF. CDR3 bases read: TGTGCCAGTAGTATACAGGGGGATAATTCACCC.

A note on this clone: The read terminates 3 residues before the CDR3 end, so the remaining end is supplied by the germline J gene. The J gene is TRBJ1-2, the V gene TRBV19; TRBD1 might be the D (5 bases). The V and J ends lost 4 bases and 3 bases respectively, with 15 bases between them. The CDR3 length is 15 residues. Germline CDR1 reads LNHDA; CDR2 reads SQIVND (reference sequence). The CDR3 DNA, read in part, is TGTGCCAGTAGTACTCCTGGGGGGGGATACTATGGC. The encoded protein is CASSTPGGGYYG. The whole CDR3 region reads CASSTPGGGYYGYTF.

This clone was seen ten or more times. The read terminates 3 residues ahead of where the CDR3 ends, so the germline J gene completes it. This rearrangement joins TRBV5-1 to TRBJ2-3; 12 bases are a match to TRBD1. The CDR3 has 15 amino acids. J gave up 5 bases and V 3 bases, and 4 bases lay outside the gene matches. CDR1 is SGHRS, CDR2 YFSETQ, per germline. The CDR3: CASSWDRGLKDTQYF. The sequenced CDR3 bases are TGCGCCAGCAGCTGGGACAGGGGGCTGAAAGATACG.

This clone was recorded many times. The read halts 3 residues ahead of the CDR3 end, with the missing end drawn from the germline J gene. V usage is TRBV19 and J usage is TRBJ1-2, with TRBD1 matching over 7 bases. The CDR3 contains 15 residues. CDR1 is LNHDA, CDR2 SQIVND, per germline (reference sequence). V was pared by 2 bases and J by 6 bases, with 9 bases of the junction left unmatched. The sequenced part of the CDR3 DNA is TGTGCCAGTAGTATAAAGGCAGGGGGTCCTGATGGC. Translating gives CASSIKAGGPDG. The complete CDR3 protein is CASSIKAGGPDGYTF.

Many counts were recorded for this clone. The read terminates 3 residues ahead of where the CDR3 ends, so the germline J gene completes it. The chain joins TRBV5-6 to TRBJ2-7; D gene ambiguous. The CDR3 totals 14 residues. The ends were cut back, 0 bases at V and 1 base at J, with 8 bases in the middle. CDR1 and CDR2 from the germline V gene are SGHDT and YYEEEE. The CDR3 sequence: CASSLVQRSYEQYF. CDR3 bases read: TGTGCCAGCAGCTTGGTACAACGATCCTACGAG. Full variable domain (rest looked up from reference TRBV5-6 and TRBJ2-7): DAGVTQSPTHLIKTRGQQVTLRCSPKSGHDTVSWYQQALGQGPQFIFQYYEEEERQRGNFPDRFSGHQFPNYSSELNVNALLLGDSALYLCASSLVQRSYEQYFGPGTRLTVT.

The sequenced part of the CDR3 DNA is TGTGCCAGGAATTCCCGGGACAGCAATTCACCC. It translates to CARNSRDSNSP. In full, the CDR3 reads CARNSRDSNSPLHF. This chain links TRBV2 with TRBJ1-6; TRBD1 aligns across 7 bases. The read halts 3 residues ahead of the CDR3 end, with the missing end drawn from the germline J gene. In germline, CDR1 is SNHLY, CDR2 FYNNEI. This CDR3 region has 14 residues. V lost 9 bases and J lost 7; bases outside the gene matches: 9. The variable domain in full, completed from reference TRBV2 and TRBJ1-6, reads EPEVTQTPSHQVTQMGQEVILRCVPISNHLYFYWYRQILGQKVEFLVSFYNNEISEKSEIFDDQFSVERPDGSNFTLKIRSTKLEDSAMYFCARNSRDSNSPLHFGNGTRLTVT.

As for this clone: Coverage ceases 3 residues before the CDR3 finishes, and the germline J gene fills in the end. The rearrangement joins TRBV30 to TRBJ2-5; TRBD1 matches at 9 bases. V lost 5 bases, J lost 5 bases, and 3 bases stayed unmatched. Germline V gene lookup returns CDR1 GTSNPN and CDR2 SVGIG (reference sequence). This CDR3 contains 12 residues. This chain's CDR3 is CAWDRGYETQYF. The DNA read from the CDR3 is TGTGCCTGGGACAGGGGGTATGAGACC.

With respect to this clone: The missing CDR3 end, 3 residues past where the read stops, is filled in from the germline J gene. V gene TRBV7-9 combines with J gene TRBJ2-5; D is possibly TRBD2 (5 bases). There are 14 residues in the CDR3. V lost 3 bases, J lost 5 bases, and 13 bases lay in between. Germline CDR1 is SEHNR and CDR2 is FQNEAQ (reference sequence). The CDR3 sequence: CASSFGLASETQYF. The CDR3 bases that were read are TGTGCCAGCAGCTTTGGTTTAGCGTCGGAGACC.

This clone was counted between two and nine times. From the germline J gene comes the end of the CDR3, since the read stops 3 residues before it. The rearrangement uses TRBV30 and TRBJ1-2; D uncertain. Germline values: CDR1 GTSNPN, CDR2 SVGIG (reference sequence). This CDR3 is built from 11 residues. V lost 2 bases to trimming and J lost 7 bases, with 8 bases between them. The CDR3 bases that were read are TGTGCCTGGAGTAGAGCGAGTGGC. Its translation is CAWSRASG. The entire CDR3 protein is CAWSRASGYTF.

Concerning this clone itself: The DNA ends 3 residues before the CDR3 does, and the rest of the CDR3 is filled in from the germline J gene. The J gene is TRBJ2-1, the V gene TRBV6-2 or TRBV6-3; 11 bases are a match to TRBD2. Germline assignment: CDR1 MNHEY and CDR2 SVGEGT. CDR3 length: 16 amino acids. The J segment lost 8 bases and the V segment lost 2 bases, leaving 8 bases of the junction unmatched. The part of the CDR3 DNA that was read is TGTGCCAGCAGTTACCCTCCTAGCGGGGGGTTGTATGAG. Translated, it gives CASSYPPSGGLYE. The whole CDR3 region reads CASSYPPSGGLYEQFF.

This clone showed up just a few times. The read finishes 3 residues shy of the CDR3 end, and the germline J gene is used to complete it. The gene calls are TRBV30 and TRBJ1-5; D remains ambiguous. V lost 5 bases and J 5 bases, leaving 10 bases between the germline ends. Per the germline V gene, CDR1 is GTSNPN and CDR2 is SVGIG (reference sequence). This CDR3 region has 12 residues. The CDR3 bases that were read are TGTGCCTGGTTGGTTCTAGATCAGCCC. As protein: CAWLVLDQP. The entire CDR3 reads CAWLVLDQPQHF.

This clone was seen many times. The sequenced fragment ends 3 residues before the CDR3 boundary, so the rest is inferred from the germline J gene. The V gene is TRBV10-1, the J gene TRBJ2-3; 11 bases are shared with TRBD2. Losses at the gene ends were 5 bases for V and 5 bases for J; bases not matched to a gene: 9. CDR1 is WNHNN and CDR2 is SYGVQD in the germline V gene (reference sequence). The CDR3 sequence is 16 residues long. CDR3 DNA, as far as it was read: TGCGCCAGCAGTTTTGTAGCGGGGGGGCCAGGAGATACG. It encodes CASSFVAGGPGDT. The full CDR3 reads CASSFVAGGPGDTQYF.